The T cell receptor (beta chain) described here comes from a study of shared clonotypes between healthy human individuals. With respect to this clone: Antigen: not known.

Study results and limitations: Donors were few, which limited the genetic and exposure-history diversity represented. Larger estimated richness was generally recorded for naive subsets relative to memory subsets.

Investigators spread the genomic DNA of each subset evenly over several immunoSEQ plates. Profiling relied on immunoSEQ multiplex PCR, and the TCRdb table lists in-frame clones only, not all of them. There are some 2,400,000 clones in the sample; 95% occur only once, and 0.1% to 0.15% lies in the top ten. CDR3 length equals 14 residues. From germline, CDR1 is SEHNR and CDR2 FQNEAQ (reference sequence). Trimming took 5 bases from V and 4 from J, leaving 14 bases between them. V is TRBV7-9 and J is TRBJ1-1; no definite D call. Sequencing was carried out using naive CD4+ T cells sorted from blood. Subset indicated: CD45RA+ positively selected. This TCR was sampled from a man between 18 and 29 years old in good health. The CDR3 loop reads CASSPSPFITEAFF. In nucleotides, the CDR3 is TGTGCCAGCAGCCCCTCACCCTTTATCACTGAAGCTTTCTTT.